Listed below are T cell receptor beta chains from one sample, sequenced in a study of response to subunit inactivated influenza vaccine. TCRdb processed the RT-PCR reads anew with MiXCR; each CDR3 protein has one entry. The sample records 500,000 to 550,000 distinct CDR3 sequences, around 21% being singletons. The sample was also linked to a second study, of T cells expressing NK-cell markers.

The input for sequencing was CD4+ T cells sorted from PBMCs, taken about 12 days after vaccination. Source of these receptors: a man in his fifties who received an inactivated influenza vaccine. Both conserved end residues are part of each CDR3. A D gene is named only where the DNA matches it firmly. Clone size is not always given. Where it is, it says once, few, many or a class for expanded clones.

CDR3aa,CDR3nt,d_gene,j_gene,abundance,v_gene
CASSRTAGGGNQPQHF,TGTGCCAGCAGTCGGACAGCCGGAGGAGGCAATCAGCCCCAGCATTTT,.,TRBJ1-5,few,TRBV12-3/TRBV12-4
CASSPWTSSGELFF,TGTGCCAGCAGCCCCTGGACTAGCTCCGGGGAGCTGTTTTTT,TRBD2,TRBJ2-2,many,TRBV7-2
CASSPRDYDSYNEQFF,TGTGCCAGCAGCCCCCGGGACTACGACTCCTACAATGAGCAGTTCTTC,TRBD2,TRBJ2-1,few,TRBV7-9
CASSVGTGEGNEQFF,TGTGCCAGCTCAGTGGGGACAGGGGAGGGCAATGAGCAGTTCTTC,TRBD1,TRBJ2-1,.,TRBV10-3
CASSPRLRRPFPGVAQYF,TGTGCCAGCAGCCCCAGGCTCCGCCGTCCTTTTCCTGGGGTCGCCCAGTACTTC,.,TRBJ2-5,.,TRBV11-2
CASSAAGTGRDTQYF,TGCGCCAGCAGCGCCGCCGGGACAGGGAGGGATACGCAGTATTTT,TRBD1,TRBJ2-3,few,TRBV5-1
CASTRQGGYNEQFF,TGTGCCAGCACACGACAGGGGGGCTACAATGAGCAGTTCTTC,TRBD1,TRBJ2-1,.,TRBV6-2/TRBV6-3
CASSQKGAFDEQYF,TGCGCCAGCAGTCAAAAGGGTGCGTTCGACGAGCAGTACTTC,.,TRBJ2-7,.,TRBV23-1
CASSRTGGAEQYF,TGTGCCAGCAGCCGGACAGGCGGCGCCGAGCAGTACTTC,TRBD1,TRBJ2-7,.,TRBV12-3/TRBV12-4
CSVAHGLVSYEQYF,TGCAGCGTTGCCCATGGACTAGTCTCCTACGAGCAGTACTTC,TRBD2,TRBJ2-7,few,TRBV29-1
CALGLAARNEQFF,TGTGCCTTGGGACTAGCGGCGCGCAATGAGCAGTTCTTC,TRBD2,TRBJ2-1,many,TRBV12-3/TRBV12-4
CASSPPHIRYSYNEQFF,TGTGCCAGCAGCCCACCGCACATCCGATACTCCTACAATGAGCAGTTCTTC,.,TRBJ2-1,.,TRBV7-6
CASSPRDEDSPLHF,TGTGCCAGCTCACCAAGGGACGAGGATTCACCCCTCCACTTT,.,TRBJ1-6,many,TRBV18
CASRPAGYTF,TGTGCCAGCAGGCCGGCGGGCTACACCTTC,.,TRBJ1-2,.,TRBV25-1
CASSDPRGGTVYEQYF,TGTGCCAGTAGTGACCCGAGGGGGGGTACGGTCTACGAGCAGTACTTC,.,TRBJ2-7,.,TRBV19
CATPRGGQLNNSPLHF,TGTGCCACCCCGAGGGGGGGGCAGCTCAATAATTCACCCCTCCACTTT,.,TRBJ1-6,few,TRBV10-3
CASSLSGTSGRDYEQYF,TGTGCCAGCAGCCTTTCCGGGACTAGCGGGAGAGACTACGAGCAGTACTTC,TRBD2,TRBJ2-7,few,TRBV14
CASSLFGRETQYF,TGTGCCAGCAGTTTATTCGGCCGGGAGACCCAGTACTTC,.,TRBJ2-5,.,TRBV12-3/TRBV12-4
CAISFYNFDRGRSEAFF,TGTGCCATCAGCTTCTACAATTTCGACAGGGGGAGAAGTGAAGCTTTCTTT,TRBD1,TRBJ1-1,.,TRBV13
CASSQGQGATEAFF,TGCGCCAGCAGCCAGGGACAGGGGGCAACTGAAGCTTTCTTT,TRBD1,TRBJ1-1,few,TRBV4-1
CASSLGQGMSEQFF,TGTGCCAGCAGTTTAGGACAGGGGATGAGTGAGCAGTTCTTC,TRBD1,TRBJ2-1,few,TRBV12-3/TRBV12-4
CSVTTQGAGPGELFF,TGCAGTGTTACGACTCAGGGGGCCGGGCCCGGGGAGCTGTTTTTT,TRBD1,TRBJ2-2,few,TRBV20-1
CASSFGRGNTIYF,TGTGCCAGCAGTTTCGGGCGTGGAAACACCATATATTTT,.,TRBJ1-3,.,TRBV12-3/TRBV12-4
CAISDDPGRRYGYTF,TGTGCCATCAGCGATGACCCGGGACGGCGCTATGGCTACACCTTC,.,TRBJ1-2,.,TRBV10-3
CASSWGRTVNTEAFF,TGTGCCAGCAGCTGGGGTCGGACTGTGAACACTGAAGCTTTCTTT,.,TRBJ1-1,.,TRBV7-2
CASSQRTSEMYQETQYF,TGCGCCAGCAGCCAGAGGACTAGCGAAATGTACCAAGAGACCCAGTACTTC,TRBD2,TRBJ2-5,few,TRBV4-1
CASSVGTYGYSGNTIYF,TGTGCCAGCAGCGTCGGGACCTACGGCTACTCTGGAAACACCATATATTTT,.,TRBJ1-3,.,TRBV9
CASSLVLAGSNEQFF,TGTGCCAGCAGCTTAGTTCTAGCGGGGTCGAATGAGCAGTTCTTC,TRBD2,TRBJ2-1,.,TRBV7-2
CASSLEAQGETQYF,TGTGCCAGCAGCTTAGAGGCACAGGGGGAGACCCAGTACTTC,TRBD1,TRBJ2-5,few,TRBV7-6
CASTRTQGSDTQYF,TGCGCCAGCACCAGGACGCAGGGGAGCGATACGCAGTATTTT,.,TRBJ2-3,.,TRBV5-1
CASSSWTGKGEQYF,TGTGCCAGCAGTTCTTGGACAGGGAAGGGGGAGCAGTACTTC,TRBD1,TRBJ2-7,few,TRBV12-3/TRBV12-4
CASSLSSSGGYPYEQYF,TGCGCCAGCAGCTTGTCTTCGTCCGGGGGTTATCCCTACGAGCAGTACTTC,.,TRBJ2-7,few,TRBV5-1
CASRSGGGRGDTQYF,TGTGCCAGCAGGTCAGGGGGGGGAAGAGGAGATACGCAGTATTTT,.,TRBJ2-3,few,TRBV12-3/TRBV12-4
CASSLGVQLRETQYF,TGCGCCAGCAGCTTGGGAGTACAGTTAAGGGAGACCCAGTACTTC,.,TRBJ2-5,few,TRBV5-1
CSASARDRVYEQYF,TGCAGTGCTAGCGCCCGGGACAGAGTCTACGAGCAGTACTTC,TRBD1,TRBJ2-7,.,TRBV20-1
CASSQAAVNTEAFF,TGTGCCAGCAGCCAAGCCGCCGTGAACACTGAAGCTTTCTTT,.,TRBJ1-1,once,TRBV4-2
CSALDRGHPTQYF,TGCAGTGCCTTGGACAGGGGACATCCGACCCAGTACTTC,TRBD1,TRBJ2-5,.,TRBV20-1
CASSAPGQYGYTF,TGTGCCAGCAGTGCCCCGGGACAGTATGGCTACACCTTC,TRBD1,TRBJ1-2,.,TRBV2
CASSYGTSGRQLNTGELFF,TGTGCCAGCAGCTATGGGACTAGCGGGAGACAACTAAACACCGGGGAGCTGTTTTTT,TRBD2,TRBJ2-2,few,TRBV11-2
CASSSGTSGGARVTGELFF,TGTGCCAGCAGCTCCGGGACTAGCGGGGGGGCGAGGGTGACCGGGGAGCTGTTTTTT,TRBD2,TRBJ2-2,.,TRBV11-2
CASGTQGEAFF,TGCGCCAGCGGGACCCAGGGAGAAGCTTTCTTT,.,TRBJ1-1,few,TRBV5-1
CASSARDWGDTIYF,TGTGCCAGCAGCGCCCGGGACTGGGGGGACACCATATATTTT,.,TRBJ1-3,.,TRBV9
CASSVTTSSQETQYF,TGTGCCAGCAGCGTCACCACAAGTTCCCAAGAGACCCAGTACTTC,.,TRBJ2-5,few,TRBV9
CASSPSTGIGTEAFF,TGCGCCAGCAGCCCCTCGACAGGGATCGGCACTGAAGCTTTCTTT,TRBD1,TRBJ1-1,.,TRBV4-1
CASSLDTSRGTEAFF,TGTGCCAGCAGTTTGGACACGTCCCGGGGTACTGAAGCTTTCTTT,.,TRBJ1-1,.,TRBV2
CAISDRSNEQFF,TGTGCCATCAGCGATAGGTCGAATGAGCAGTTCTTC,.,TRBJ2-1,.,TRBV10-3
CASIPPNNPSGELFF,TGTGCCAGCATCCCTCCGAACAATCCATCCGGGGAGCTGTTTTTT,.,TRBJ2-2,few,TRBV28
CASSYLSLNSLGGNEQFF,TGTGCCAGCAGTTACCTTTCGCTCAACAGTCTCGGGGGCAATGAGCAGTTCTTC,.,TRBJ2-1,many,TRBV6-5
CAITTDSLGGELFF,TGTGCCATCACCACTGACAGTCTAGGCGGGGAGCTGTTTTTT,.,TRBJ2-2,few,TRBV10-3